The following is a T cell receptor (beta chain) sequence with its context. The antigen remains undetermined. Sequencing was performed with immunoSEQ multiplex PCR; in TCRdb, only in-frame clones are kept and a portion is missing. The table includes about 26,000 clones, roughly 70% detected once. Trimming took 6 bases from V and 6 from J; bases not matched to a gene: 8. Per germline, CDR1 LNHDA and CDR2 SQIVND (reference sequence). The CDR3 covers 15 residues. This specimen comes from a study of OX40 agonist ivuxolimab in advanced cancers. On the study more broadly: Age averaged around 59 years (range 23 to 79), and around 87% were male. Enrollees could have had prior anti-PD-1, anti-PD-L1 or anti-CTLA-4 therapy, which 30% to 50% had received. The study reported partial responses in three patients: one hepatocellular carcinoma, two cutaneous melanoma. General observations from the study: Expanded clones were, on average, more numerous among CD8+ T cells than CD4+.

The gene calls are TRBV19 and TRBJ1-4; 9 bases map to TRBD1. The sample consisted of CD4+ or CD8+ T cells sorted from blood, taken in a trial of the OX40 agonist ivuxolimab. This clonotype originated in an adult with an advanced solid tumor such as melanoma, head and neck, liver or kidney cancer. In DNA form, the CDR3 reads TGTGCCAGTAGGGAGCCGGGACAGGGTTATGAAAAACTGTTTTTT. Encoded protein: CASREPGQGYEKLFF.